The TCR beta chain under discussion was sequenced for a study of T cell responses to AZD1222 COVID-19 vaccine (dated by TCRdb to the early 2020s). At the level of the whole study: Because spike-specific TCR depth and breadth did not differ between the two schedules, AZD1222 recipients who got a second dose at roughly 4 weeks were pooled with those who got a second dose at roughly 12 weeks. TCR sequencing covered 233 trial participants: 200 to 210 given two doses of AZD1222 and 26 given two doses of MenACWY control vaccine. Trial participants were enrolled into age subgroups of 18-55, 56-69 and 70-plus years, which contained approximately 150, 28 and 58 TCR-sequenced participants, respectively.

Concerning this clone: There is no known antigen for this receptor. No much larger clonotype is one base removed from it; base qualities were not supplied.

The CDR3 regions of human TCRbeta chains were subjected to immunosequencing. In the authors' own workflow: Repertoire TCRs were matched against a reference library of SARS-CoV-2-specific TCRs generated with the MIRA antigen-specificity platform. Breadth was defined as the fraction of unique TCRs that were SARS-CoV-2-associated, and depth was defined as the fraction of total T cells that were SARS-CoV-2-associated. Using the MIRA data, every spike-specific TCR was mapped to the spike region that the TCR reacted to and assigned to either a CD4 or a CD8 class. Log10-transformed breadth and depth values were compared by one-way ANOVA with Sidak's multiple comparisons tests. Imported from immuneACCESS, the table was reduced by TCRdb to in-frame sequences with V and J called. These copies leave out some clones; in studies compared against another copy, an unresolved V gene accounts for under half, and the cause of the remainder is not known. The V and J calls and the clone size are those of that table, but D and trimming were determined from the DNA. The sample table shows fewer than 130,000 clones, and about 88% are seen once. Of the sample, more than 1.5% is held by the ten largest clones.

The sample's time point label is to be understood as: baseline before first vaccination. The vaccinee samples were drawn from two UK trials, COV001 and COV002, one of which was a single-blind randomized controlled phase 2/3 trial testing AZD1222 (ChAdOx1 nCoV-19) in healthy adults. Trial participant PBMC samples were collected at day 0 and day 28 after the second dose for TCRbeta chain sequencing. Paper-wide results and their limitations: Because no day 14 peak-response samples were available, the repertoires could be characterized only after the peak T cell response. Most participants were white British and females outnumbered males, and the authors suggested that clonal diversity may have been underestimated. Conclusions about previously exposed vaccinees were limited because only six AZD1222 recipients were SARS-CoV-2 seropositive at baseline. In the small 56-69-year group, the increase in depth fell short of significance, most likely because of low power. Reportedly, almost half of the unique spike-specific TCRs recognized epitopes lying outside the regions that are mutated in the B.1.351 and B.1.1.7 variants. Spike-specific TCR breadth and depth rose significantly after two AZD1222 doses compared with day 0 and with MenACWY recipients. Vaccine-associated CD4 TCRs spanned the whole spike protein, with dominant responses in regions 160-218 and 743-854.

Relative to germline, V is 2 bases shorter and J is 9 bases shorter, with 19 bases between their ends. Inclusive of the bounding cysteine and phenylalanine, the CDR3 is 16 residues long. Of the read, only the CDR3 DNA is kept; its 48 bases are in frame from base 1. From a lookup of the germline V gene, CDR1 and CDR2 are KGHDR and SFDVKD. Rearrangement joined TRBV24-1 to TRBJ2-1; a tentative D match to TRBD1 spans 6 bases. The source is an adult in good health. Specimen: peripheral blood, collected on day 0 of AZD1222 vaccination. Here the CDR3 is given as CATSDYQGLATGEQFF. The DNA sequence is TGTGCCACCAGTGATTATCAGGGGCTAGCTACAGGTGAGCAGTTCTTC.